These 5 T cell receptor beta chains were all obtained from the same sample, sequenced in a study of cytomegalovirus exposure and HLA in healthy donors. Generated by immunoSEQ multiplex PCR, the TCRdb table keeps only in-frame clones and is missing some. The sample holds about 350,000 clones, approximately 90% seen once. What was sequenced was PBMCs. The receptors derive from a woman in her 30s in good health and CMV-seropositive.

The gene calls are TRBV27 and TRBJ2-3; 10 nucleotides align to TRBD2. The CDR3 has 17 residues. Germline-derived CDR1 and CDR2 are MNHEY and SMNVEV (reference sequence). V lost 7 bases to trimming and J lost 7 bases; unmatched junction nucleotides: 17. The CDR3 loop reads CASKGQGGSGRINTQYF. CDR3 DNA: TGTGCCAGCAAGGGGCAGGGGGGTAGCGGGAGGATAAATACGCAGTATTTT.

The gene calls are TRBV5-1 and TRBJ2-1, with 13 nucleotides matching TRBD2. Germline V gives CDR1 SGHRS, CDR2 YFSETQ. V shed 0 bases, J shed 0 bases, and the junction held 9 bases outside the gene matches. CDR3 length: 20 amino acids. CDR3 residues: CASSLAPGLAGFGSYNEQFF. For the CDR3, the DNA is TGCGCCAGCAGCTTGGCCCCGGGACTAGCGGGATTCGGCTCCTACAATGAGCAGTTCTTC.

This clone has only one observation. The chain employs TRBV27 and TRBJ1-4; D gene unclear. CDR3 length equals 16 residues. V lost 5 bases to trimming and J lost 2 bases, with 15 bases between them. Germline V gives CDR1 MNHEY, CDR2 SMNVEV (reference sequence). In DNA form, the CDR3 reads TGTGCCAGCAGTCGTTCACCGGGTACGACTAATGAAAAACTGTTTTTT. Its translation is CASSRSPGTTNEKLFF.

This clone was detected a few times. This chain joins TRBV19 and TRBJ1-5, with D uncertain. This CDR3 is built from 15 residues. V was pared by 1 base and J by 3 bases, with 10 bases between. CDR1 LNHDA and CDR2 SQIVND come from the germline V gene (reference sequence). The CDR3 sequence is CASSIVVQINQPQHF. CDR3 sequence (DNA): TGTGCCAGTAGTATAGTGGTACAGATCAATCAGCCCCAGCATTTT.

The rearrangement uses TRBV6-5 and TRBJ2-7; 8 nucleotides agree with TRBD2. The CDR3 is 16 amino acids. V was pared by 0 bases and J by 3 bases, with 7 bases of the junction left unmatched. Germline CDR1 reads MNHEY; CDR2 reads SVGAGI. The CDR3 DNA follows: TGTGCCAGCAGTTACTCGACCCAGCGGGGGTACTACGAGCAGTACTTC. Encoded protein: CASSYSTQRGYYEQYF.